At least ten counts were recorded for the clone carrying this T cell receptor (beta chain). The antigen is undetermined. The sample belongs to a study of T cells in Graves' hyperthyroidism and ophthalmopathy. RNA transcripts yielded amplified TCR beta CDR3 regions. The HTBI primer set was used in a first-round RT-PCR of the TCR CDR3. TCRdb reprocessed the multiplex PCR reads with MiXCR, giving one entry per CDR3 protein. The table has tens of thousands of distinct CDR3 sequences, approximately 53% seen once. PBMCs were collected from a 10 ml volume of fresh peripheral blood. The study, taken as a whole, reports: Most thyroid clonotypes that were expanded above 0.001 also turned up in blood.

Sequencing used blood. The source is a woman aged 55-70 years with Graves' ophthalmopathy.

DNA of the CDR3: TGTGCCAGCAGCCCAGCCGGCGCAGGGATATTCTCCTACGAGCAGTACTTC. Translating gives CASSPAGAGIFSYEQYF. The chain is built from TRBV7-9 and TRBJ2-7, with D possibly TRBD1 on 5 matching bases. Trimming shortened V by 5 bases and J by 0 bases, and 20 bases separated the two germline ends. The germline V gene has CDR1 SEHNR and CDR2 FQNEAQ (reference sequence). This CDR3 has 17 amino acids. The variable domain in full, with the rest retrieved from reference TRBV7-9 and TRBJ2-7, is DTGVSQNPRHKITKRGQNVTFRCDPISEHNRLYWYRQTLGQGPEFLTYFQNEAQLEKSRLLSDRFSAERPKGSFSTLEIQRTEQGDSAMYLCASSPAGAGIFSYEQYFGPGTRLTVT.